The 5 T cell receptor beta chains presented below share a single source sample, sequenced in a study of blood T cell repertoires in COVID-19. TCRdb's table, derived via immunoSEQ multiplex PCR, lists solely in-frame clones and lacks some. The sample lists around 700,000 clones; 85% to 90% were seen once. Input material: peripheral blood. Every receptor here comes from a woman in her late teens or twenties with acute or convalescent COVID-19.

This chain joins TRBV6-2 or TRBV6-3 and TRBJ1-1; D unclear. Germline V lookup: CDR1 MNHEY, CDR2 SVGEGT. The V end lost 4 bases, the J end lost 6 bases, and 12 bases lay between the germline ends. CDR3 length equals 13 residues. CDR3 sequence: CASSLGQESEAFF. CDR3 coding DNA: TGTGCCAGCAGTTTGGGCCAAGAGTCTGAAGCTTTCTTT.

This clone occurred a few times. The gene calls are TRBV2 and TRBJ1-4, with 10 bases matching TRBD1. V was pared by 6 bases and J by 7 bases, with 8 bases of the junction left unmatched. The CDR3 consists of 15 residues. Per germline, CDR1 SNHLY and CDR2 FYNNEI. Here the CDR3 DNA reads TGTGCCAGCAGCCCTGGACAGGGGGAGAGTGAAAAACTGTTTTTT. This sequence encodes CASSPGQGESEKLFF.

As regards this clone: Other DNA variants within this sample encode the same CDR3. The gene calls are TRBV27 and TRBJ1-2, with a tentative D call TRBD1 (5 bases). Germline V CDR1 and CDR2: MNHEY, SMNVEV (reference sequence). The CDR3 contains 14 residues. Trimming removed 0 bases from V and 2 bases from J, with 7 bases in between. The CDR3 reads CASSLSAGNYGYTF. CDR3 sequence (DNA): TGTGCCAGCAGTTTATCGGCAGGGAACTATGGCTACACCTTC.

This chain connects TRBV7-2 to TRBJ1-2; D gene unclear. V gave up 3 bases and J gave up 3 bases, with 11 bases separating them. CDR1 is SGHTA, CDR2 FQGNSA, per germline. The CDR3 spans 14 residues. The CDR3: CASSLSGYDYGYTF. CDR3 coding DNA: TGTGCCAGCAGCTTGTCCGGGTATGACTATGGCTACACCTTC.

CDR3 protein: CASSKTASTDTQYF. CDR3 in DNA: TGTGCCAGCTCAAAGACAGCATCCACAGATACGCAGTATTTT. The chain has TRBV6-4 and TRBJ2-3, with D perhaps matching TRBD1 (5 bases). Germline V gives CDR1 MRHNA, CDR2 SNTAGT. V gave up 8 bases and J gave up 2 bases, with 14 bases separating them. The CDR3 sequence is 14 residues long.